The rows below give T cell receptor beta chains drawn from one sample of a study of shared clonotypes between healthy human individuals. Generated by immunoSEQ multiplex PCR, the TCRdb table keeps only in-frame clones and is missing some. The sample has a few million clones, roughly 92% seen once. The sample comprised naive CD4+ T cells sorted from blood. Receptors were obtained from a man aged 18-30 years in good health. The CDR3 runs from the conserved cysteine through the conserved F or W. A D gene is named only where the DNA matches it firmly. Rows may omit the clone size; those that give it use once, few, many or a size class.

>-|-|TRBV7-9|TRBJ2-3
CASSLVEGADTQYF
TGTGCCAGCAGCTTAGTCGAGGGGGCAGATACGCAGTATTTT
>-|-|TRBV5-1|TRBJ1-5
CASSRPAPQHF
TGCGCCAGCAGCCGGCCGGCGCCCCAGCATTTT
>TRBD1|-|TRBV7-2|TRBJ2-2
CAGGDRGPVGQTGELFF
TGTGCCGGCGGGGACAGGGGCCCGGTGGGTCAGACCGGGGAGCTGTTTTTT
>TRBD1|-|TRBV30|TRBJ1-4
CAWRGRGLSNEKLFF
TGTGCCTGGAGGGGAAGGGGGCTATCTAATGAAAAACTGTTTTTT
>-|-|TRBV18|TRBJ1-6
CASSPPTLSGSPLHF
TGTGCCAGCTCACCACCGACCTTATCTGGTTCACCCCTCCACTTT
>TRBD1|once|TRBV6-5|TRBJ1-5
CASSPWTGDQPQHF
TGTGCCAGCAGTCCCTGGACAGGCGATCAGCCCCAGCATTTT
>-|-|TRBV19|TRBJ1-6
CASSIGQNNSPLHF
TGTGCCAGTAGTATAGGACAGAATAATTCACCCCTCCACTTT
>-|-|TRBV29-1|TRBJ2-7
CSAMTAYYEQYF
TGCAGCGCCATGACAGCTTATTACGAGCAGTACTTC
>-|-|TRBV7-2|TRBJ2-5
CASSSSGVTETQYF
TGTGCCAGCAGCTCAAGCGGTGTAACAGAGACCCAGTACTTC
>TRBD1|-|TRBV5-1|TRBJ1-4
CASALGGLPGQANEKLFF
TGCGCCAGCGCCCTGGGCGGGCTCCCGGGACAGGCTAATGAAAAACTGTTTTTT
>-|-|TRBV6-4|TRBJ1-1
CASSSLPGNTEAFF
TGTGCCAGCTCCAGCCTCCCAGGGAACACTGAAGCTTTCTTT
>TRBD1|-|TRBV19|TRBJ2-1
CASSTPRQGASGEQFF
TGTGCCAGTAGTACCCCCCGACAGGGGGCTAGTGGTGAGCAGTTCTTC
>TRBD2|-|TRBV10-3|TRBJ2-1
CATRLAGDEQFF
TGTGCCACCCGACTAGCGGGAGATGAGCAGTTCTTC
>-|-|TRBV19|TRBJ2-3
CAAGESTQYF
TGTGCCGCCGGGGAGAGTACGCAGTATTTT
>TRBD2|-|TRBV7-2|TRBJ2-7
CASSFTSGAMYEQYF
TGTGCCAGCAGCTTCACTAGCGGGGCGATGTACGAGCAGTACTTC
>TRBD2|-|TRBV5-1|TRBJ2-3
CASLPSGANTDTQYF
TGCGCCAGTCTTCCAAGCGGGGCGAACACAGATACGCAGTATTTT
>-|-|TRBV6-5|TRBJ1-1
CASSYSRGGGTEAFF
TGTGCCAGCAGTTACTCGAGGGGGGGAGGCACTGAAGCTTTCTTT
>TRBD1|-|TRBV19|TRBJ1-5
CASSTPQDRGNQPQHF
TGTGCCAGTAGTACCCCTCAGGACAGGGGAAATCAGCCCCAGCATTTT
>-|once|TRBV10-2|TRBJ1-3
CASAQGNTIYF
TGCGCCAGCGCCCAGGGAAACACCATATATTTT
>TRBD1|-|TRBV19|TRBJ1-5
CASSVDRNQPQHF
TGTGCCAGTAGTGTGGACAGGAATCAGCCCCAGCATTTT
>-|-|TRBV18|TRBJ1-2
CASSLGQQESGYTF
TGTGCCAGCTCACTGGGGCAACAGGAGAGTGGCTACACCTTC
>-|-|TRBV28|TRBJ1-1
CASSSPTGTEAFF
TGTGCCAGCAGTTCCCCGACAGGAACTGAAGCTTTCTTT
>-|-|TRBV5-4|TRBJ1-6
CASSWDGSNSPLHF
TGTGCCAGCAGCTGGGACGGAAGTAATTCACCCCTCCACTTT
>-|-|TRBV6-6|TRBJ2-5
CASSYLRPGQETQYF
TGTGCCAGCAGTTACCTTCGCCCAGGGCAAGAGACCCAGTACTTC
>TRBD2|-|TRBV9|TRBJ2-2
CASSTREAGELFF
TGTGCCAGCAGCACCCGGGAGGCTGGGGAGCTGTTTTTT
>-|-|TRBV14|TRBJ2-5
CASSQVRTQYF
TGTGCCAGCAGCCAAGTTCGGACCCAGTACTTC
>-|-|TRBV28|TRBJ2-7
CASSLAGSYEQYF
TGTGCCAGCAGCCTTGCAGGTTCGTACGAGCAGTACTTC
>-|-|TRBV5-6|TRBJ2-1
CASSSLNEQFF
TGTGCCAGCAGCTCCCTCAATGAGCAGTTCTTC
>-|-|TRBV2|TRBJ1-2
CASTGSGGLYGYTF
TGTGCCAGCACCGGATCGGGGGGTCTCTATGGCTACACCTTC
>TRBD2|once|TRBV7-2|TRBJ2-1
CASSRRRTSGNNEQFF
TGTGCCAGCAGCCGCCGGCGGACTAGCGGTAACAATGAGCAGTTCTTC
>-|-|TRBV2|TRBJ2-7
CASRSGTLSYEQYF
TGTGCCAGCAGATCCGGGACGTTGTCCTACGAGCAGTACTTC
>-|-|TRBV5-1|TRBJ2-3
CASSPPQGGDTQYF
TGCGCCAGCAGCCCCCCCCAGGGGGGGGATACGCAGTATTTT
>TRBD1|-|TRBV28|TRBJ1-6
CASRATGGHNSPLHF
TGTGCCAGCAGGGCGACAGGGGGCCATAATTCACCCCTCCACTTT
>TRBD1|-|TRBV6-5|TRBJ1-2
CASSPGTGYGYTF
TGTGCCAGCAGTCCCGGGACAGGTTATGGCTACACCTTC
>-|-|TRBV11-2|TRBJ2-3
CASSRRGLSTDTQYF
TGTGCCAGCAGCCGACGGGGGCTGAGCACAGATACGCAGTATTTT
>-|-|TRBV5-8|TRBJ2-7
CASSTWEAAYEQYF
TGTGCCAGCAGCACCTGGGAAGCAGCCTACGAGCAGTACTTC
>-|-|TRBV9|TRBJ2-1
CASSTGLAFETQFF
TGTGCCAGCAGCACGGGACTCGCATTCGAGACACAGTTCTTC
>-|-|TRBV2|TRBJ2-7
CASSGTAGFREQYF
TGTGCCAGCAGTGGGACAGCGGGGTTTCGGGAGCAGTACTTC
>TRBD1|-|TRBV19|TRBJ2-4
CASSPGQKGNIQYF
TGTGCCAGTAGTCCGGGACAGAAAGGTAACATTCAGTACTTC
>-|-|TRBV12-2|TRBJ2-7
CASRLAMTSVTYEQYF
TGTGCAAGTCGCTTAGCCATGACTAGCGTCACCTACGAGCAGTACTTC
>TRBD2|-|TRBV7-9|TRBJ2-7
CASSLAETSGRIHGDEQYF
TGTGCCAGCAGCTTAGCAGAGACTAGCGGGAGGATCCACGGCGACGAGCAGTACTTC
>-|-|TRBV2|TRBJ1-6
CASSEGDRKVHF
TGTGCCAGCAGTGAAGGGGACCGGAAAGTCCACTTT
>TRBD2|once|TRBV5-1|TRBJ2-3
CASARLASGTDTQYF
TGCGCCAGCGCCCGACTAGCTTCGGGCACAGATACGCAGTATTTT
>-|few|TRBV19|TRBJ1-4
CASSIEPAEKLFF
TGTGCCAGTAGTATAGAGCCGGCCGAAAAACTGTTTTTT
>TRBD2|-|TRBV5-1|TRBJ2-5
CASSSLTTSGGETQYF
TGCGCCAGCAGCTCCCTAACTACTAGCGGGGGAGAGACCCAGTACTTC
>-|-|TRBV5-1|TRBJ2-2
CASSLGTATGELFF
TGCGCCAGCAGCTTGGGGACAGCCACCGGGGAGCTGTTTTTT
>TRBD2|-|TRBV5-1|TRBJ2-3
CASSPTSGRARQYF
TGCGCCAGCAGCCCAACTAGCGGGAGGGCCAGGCAGTATTTT
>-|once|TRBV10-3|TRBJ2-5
CAISESGNQETQYF
TGTGCCATCAGTGAGTCGGGCAACCAAGAGACCCAGTACTTC
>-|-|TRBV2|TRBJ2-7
CASTMGVSYEQYF
TGTGCCTCCACAATGGGGGTTTCCTACGAGCAGTACTTC
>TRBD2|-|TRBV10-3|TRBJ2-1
CAIMRTAGDEQFF
TGTGCCATCATGAGGACGGCGGGGGATGAGCAGTTCTTC
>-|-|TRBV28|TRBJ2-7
CATQNQGGPVFMEQYF
TGTGCCACGCAAAACCAAGGAGGGCCTGTGTTTATGGAGCAGTACTTC
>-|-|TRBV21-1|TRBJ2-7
CATESPGRPYEQYF
TGTGCCACCGAGTCGCCAGGGAGACCCTACGAGCAGTACTTC
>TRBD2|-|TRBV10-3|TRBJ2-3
CAISESIGAGAGDTQYF
TGTGCCATCAGTGAGTCGATAGGAGCGGGGGCGGGTGATACGCAGTATTTT
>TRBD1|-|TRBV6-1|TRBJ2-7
CASSVQGASYEQYF
TGTGCCAGCAGTGTGCAGGGGGCGTCCTACGAGCAGTACTTC
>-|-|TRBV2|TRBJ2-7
CASSARPNYEQYF
TGTGCCAGCAGTGCCCGACCTAACTACGAGCAGTACTTC